The sequence of this T cell receptor beta chain was determined in a study of T-cell reconstitution after alpha-beta-depleted transplantation in children. A library of TCRbeta sequences, prepared with unique molecular identifiers, was generated. MiXCR was run by TCRdb on the PCR reads, yielding one entry per CDR3 protein. The table includes some 390,000 distinct CDR3 sequences, about 20% detected once. The CDR3 extends over 12 amino acids. The ends were cut back, 4 bases at V and 3 bases at J, with 10 bases in the middle. Per the germline V gene, CDR1 is SQVTM and CDR2 is ANQGSEA. The sequenced sample was PBMCs from the stem cell graft donor, obtained from the stem cell graft. The rearrangement joins TRBV29-1 to TRBJ2-7; D gene ambiguous. This sequence originates from a human donor who donated a stem cell graft to a child with acute myeloid leukemia. The CDR3, as DNA: TGCAGCGTTGTCGACGAGTACTACGAGCAGTACTTC. This translates into CSVVDEYYEQYF.